A selection of T cell receptor beta chains follows, all from one sample in a study of radiation and T cells in renal cell carcinoma. Generated by immunoSEQ multiplex PCR, the TCRdb table keeps only in-frame clones and is missing some. The table lists roughly 140,000 clones, approximately 90% of them singletons. Material: blood, obtained from a patient whose treatment included radiotherapy and nephrectomy. These receptors came from a woman in her fifties or sixties with renal cell carcinoma. CDR3s include the opening cysteine and the closing phenylalanine or tryptophan.

J: TRBJ2-4; V: TRBV4-2; CDR3: CASSHPGQGAAKNIQYF
J: TRBJ1-3; V: TRBV28; CDR3: CASSAPRDRAHNSGNTIYF
J: TRBJ1-1; V: TRBV5-6; CDR3: CASTKTGLNTEAFF
J: TRBJ2-7; V: TRBV6-5; CDR3: CASSFSRDISEQYF
J: TRBJ1-6; V: TRBV6-1; CDR3: CASRETGGGWSPLHF
J: TRBJ2-3; V: TRBV11-3; CDR3: CASSLDGGARDTQYF
J: TRBJ1-3; V: TRBV11-2; CDR3: CASSLDTVDTIYF
J: TRBJ1-6; V: TRBV30; CDR3: CAWSSDRTGSPLHF
J: TRBJ2-4; V: TRBV6-5; CDR3: CASSYLGEGNIQYF
J: TRBJ2-1; V: TRBV29-1; CDR3: CSVLRLAGVDNEQFF
J: TRBJ2-7; V: TRBV7-3; CDR3: CASSPGDSYEQYF
J: TRBJ2-7; V: TRBV7-2; CDR3: CASSSAGTGINYEQYF
J: TRBJ1-5; V: TRBV7-9; CDR3: CASSLGDRGSNQPQHF
J: TRBJ2-3; V: TRBV20-1; CDR3: CSASKDTQYF
J: TRBJ2-6; V: TRBV2; CDR3: CASSDMASSGANVLTF
J: TRBJ2-1; V: TRBV30; CDR3: CAWTEGGMSHNEQFF
J: TRBJ1-5; V: TRBV7-9; CDR3: CASSPVDSGNQPQHF
J: TRBJ2-7; V: TRBV6-5; CDR3: CASRRGGYEQYF
J: TRBJ2-6; V: TRBV7-2; CDR3: CASFFMNRAHSGANVLTF
J: TRBJ2-1; V: TRBV2; CDR3: CASSERHYNEQFF
J: TRBJ2-5; V: TRBV5-1; CDR3: CASSPGLAEETQYF
J: TRBJ1-6; V: TRBV6-5; CDR3: CASSFQTGGGSPLHF
J: TRBJ2-1; V: TRBV7-8; CDR3: CASAGSRGAYNEQFF
J: TRBJ2-3; V: TRBV6-1; CDR3: CASSEGTGGTDTQYF
J: TRBJ2-3; V: TRBV4-2; CDR3: CASSHVAGESTDTQYF
J: TRBJ2-5; V: TRBV7-9; CDR3: CASSYPRSGEETQYF
J: TRBJ2-1; V: TRBV7-2; CDR3: CASSPGLAGSDEQFF
J: TRBJ2-7; V: TRBV4-3; CDR3: CASSRDGQGEQYF
J: TRBJ2-1; V: TRBV7-9; CDR3: CASIGLAGVYNEQFF
J: TRBJ1-1; V: TRBV6-5; CDR3: CASSYEGGAFF
J: TRBJ2-7; V: TRBV5-1; CDR3: CASSGGYEQYF
J: TRBJ2-1; V: TRBV28; CDR3: CASSLRKGRRDSYNEQFF
J: TRBJ2-3; V: TRBV7-9; CDR3: CASSRTFSTDTQYF
J: TRBJ1-2; V: TRBV7-2; CDR3: CASSLDPGSQGYGYTF
J: TRBJ1-4; V: TRBV4-3; CDR3: CASSPSGGLNEKLFF
J: TRBJ2-3; V: TRBV18; CDR3: CASSPPADTQYF
J: TRBJ2-3; V: TRBV7-2; CDR3: CASSLRLAGGSLSTDTQYF
J: TRBJ2-7; V: TRBV7-3; CDR3: CASSLTNTLPYEQYF
J: TRBJ2-1; V: TRBV2; CDR3: CASSATRHQFF
J: TRBJ2-7; V: TRBV18; CDR3: CASGGKGGYEQYF
J: TRBJ2-7; V: TRBV19; CDR3: CASSRRSGNHEQYF
J: TRBJ1-4; V: TRBV6-5; CDR3: CASGDRAPEELFF
J: TRBJ1-4; V: TRBV4-2; CDR3: CASSQDLTEYEKLFF
J: TRBJ1-4; V: TRBV10-3; CDR3: CAISEFGANEKLFF
J: TRBJ1-2; V: TRBV30; CDR3: CAWSPTASYGYTF
J: TRBJ2-2; V: TRBV2; CDR3: CASSEARPGGGELFF
J: TRBJ2-3; V: TRBV9; CDR3: CASTTHGGTDTQYF
J: TRBJ2-1; V: TRBV6-5; CDR3: CASSWGARYNEQFF
J: TRBJ1-1; V: TRBV12-5; CDR3: CASAPPMYTEAFF
J: TRBJ2-1; V: TRBV19; CDR3: CASSKLGTQKKAEQFF
J: TRBJ1-4; V: TRBV7-2; CDR3: CASSLDSSTNEKLFF
J: TRBJ1-2; V: TRBV7-2; CDR3: CASSPPGGYYGYTF
J: TRBJ1-2; V: TRBV6-5; CDR3: CASTQGTGGWGGYTF
J: TRBJ1-5; V: TRBV11-2; CDR3: CASSLGRLPRSNQPQHF
J: TRBJ1-3; V: TRBV7-9; CDR3: CASRPTQGSGNTIYF